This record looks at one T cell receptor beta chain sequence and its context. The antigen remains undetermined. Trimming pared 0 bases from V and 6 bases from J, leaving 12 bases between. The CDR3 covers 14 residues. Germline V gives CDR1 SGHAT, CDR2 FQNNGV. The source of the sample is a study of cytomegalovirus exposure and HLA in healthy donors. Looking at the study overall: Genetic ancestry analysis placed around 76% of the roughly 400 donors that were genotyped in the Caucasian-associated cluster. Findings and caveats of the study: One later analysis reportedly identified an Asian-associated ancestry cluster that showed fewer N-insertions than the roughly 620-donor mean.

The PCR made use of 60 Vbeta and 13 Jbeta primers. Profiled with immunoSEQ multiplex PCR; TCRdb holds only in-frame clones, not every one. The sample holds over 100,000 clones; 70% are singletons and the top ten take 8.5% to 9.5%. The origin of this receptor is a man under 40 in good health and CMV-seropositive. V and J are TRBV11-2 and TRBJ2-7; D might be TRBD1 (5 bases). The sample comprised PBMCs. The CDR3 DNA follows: TGTGCCAGCAGCTTAGACAGGGTCACGGGCGAGCAGTACTTC. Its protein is CASSLDRVTGEQYF.